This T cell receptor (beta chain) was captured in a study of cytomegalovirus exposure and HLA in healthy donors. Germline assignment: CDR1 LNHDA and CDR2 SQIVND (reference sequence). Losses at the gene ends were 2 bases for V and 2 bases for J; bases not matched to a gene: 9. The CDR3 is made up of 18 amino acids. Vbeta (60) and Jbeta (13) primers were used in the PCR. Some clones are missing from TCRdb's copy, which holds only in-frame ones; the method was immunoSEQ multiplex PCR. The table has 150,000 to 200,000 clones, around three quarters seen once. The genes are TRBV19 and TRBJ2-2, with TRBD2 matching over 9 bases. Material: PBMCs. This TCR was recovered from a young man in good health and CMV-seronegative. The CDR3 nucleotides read TGTGCCAGTAGTATACGTACTAGCGGGCCTTCTAACACCGGGGAGCTGTTTTTT. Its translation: CASSIRTSGPSNTGELFF.